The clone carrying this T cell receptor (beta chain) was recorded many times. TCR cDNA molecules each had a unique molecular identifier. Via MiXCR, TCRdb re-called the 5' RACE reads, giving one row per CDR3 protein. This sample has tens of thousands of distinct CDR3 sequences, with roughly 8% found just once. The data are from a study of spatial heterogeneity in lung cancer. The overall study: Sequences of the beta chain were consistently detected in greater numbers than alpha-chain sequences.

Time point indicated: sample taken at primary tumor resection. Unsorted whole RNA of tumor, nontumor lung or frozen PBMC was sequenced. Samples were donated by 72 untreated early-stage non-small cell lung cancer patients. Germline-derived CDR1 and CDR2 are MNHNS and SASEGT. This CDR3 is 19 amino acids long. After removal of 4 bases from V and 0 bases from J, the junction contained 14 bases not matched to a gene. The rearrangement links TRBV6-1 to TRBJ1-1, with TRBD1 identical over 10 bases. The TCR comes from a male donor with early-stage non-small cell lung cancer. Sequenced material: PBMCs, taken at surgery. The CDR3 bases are TGTGCCAGCAGTGCCATACCGGGACAGGGGATAAAAGTGAACACTGAAGCTTTCTTT. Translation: CASSAIPGQGIKVNTEAFF.